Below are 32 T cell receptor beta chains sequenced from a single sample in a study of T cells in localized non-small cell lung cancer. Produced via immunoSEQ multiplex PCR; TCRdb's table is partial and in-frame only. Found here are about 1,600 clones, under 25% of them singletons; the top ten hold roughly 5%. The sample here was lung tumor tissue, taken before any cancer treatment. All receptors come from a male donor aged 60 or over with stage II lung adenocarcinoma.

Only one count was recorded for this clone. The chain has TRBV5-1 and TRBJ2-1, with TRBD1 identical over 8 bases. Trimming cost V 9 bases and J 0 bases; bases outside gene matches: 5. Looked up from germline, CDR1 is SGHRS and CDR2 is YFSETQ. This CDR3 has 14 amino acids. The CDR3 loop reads CATGQGDSYNEQFF. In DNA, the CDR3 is TGCGCCACCGGACAGGGAGACTCCTACAATGAGCAGTTCTTC.

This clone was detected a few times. CDR3 DNA: TGCAGCGTTGAAGGGGGTCGGGGGATGAACACTGAAGCTTTCTTT. It yields the protein CSVEGGRGMNTEAFF. The chain recombines TRBV29-1 with TRBJ1-1; D perhaps matches TRBD1 (5 bases). From germline, CDR1 is SQVTM and CDR2 ANQGSEA. Trimming removed 1 base from V and 0 bases from J, with 12 bases in between. This CDR3 contains 15 residues.

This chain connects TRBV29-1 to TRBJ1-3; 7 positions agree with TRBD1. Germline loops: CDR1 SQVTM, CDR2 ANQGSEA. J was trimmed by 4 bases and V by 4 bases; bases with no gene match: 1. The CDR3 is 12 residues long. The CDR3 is CSVVGQGNTIYF. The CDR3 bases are TGCAGCGTTGTGGGACAGGGAAACACCATATATTTT.

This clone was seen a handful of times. CDR3 sequence reads: CASSRTGGNGEKLFF. For the CDR3, the DNA is TGTGCCAGCAGTCGGACAGGGGGCAATGGTGAAAAACTGTTTTTT. The rearrangement joins TRBV28 to TRBJ1-4, with 11 positions matching TRBD1. The V gene end was trimmed by 5 bases and the J gene end by 7 bases; junction bases not matched to a gene: 6. The CDR3 spans 15 residues. CDR1 is MDHEN, CDR2 SYDVKM, per germline.

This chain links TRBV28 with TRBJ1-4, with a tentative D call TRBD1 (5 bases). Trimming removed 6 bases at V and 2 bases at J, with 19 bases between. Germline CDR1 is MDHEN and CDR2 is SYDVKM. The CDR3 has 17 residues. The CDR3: CASSSPGSFSTNEKLFF. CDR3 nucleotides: TGTGCCAGCAGCTCACCAGGGAGTTTTTCCACTAATGAAAAACTGTTTTTT.

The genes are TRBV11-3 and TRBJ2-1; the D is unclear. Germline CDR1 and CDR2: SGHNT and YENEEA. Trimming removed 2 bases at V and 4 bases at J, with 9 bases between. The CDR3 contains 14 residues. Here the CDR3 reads CASSLSHQYNEQFF. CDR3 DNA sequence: TGTGCCAGCAGCTTATCACACCAGTACAATGAGCAGTTCTTC.

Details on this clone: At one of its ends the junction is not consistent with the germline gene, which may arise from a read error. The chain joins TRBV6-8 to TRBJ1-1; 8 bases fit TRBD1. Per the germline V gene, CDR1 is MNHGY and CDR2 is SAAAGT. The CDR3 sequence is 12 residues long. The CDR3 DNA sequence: TGTGCCATCAGTGGAGGGACAGGCAAAGCTTTCTTT. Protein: CAISGGTGKAFF.

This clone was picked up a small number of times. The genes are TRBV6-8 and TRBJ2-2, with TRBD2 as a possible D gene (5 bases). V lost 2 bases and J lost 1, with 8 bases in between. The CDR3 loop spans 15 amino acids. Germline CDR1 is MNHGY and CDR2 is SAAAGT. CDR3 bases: TGTGCCAGCAGTTACGAAGGACTGAACACCGGGGAGCTGTTTTTT. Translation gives CASSYEGLNTGELFF.

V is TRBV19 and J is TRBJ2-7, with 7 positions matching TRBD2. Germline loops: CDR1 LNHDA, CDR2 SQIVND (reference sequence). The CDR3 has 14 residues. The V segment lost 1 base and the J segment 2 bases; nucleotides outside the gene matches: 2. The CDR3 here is CASSIAGGPYEQYF. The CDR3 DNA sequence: TGTGCCAGTAGTATAGCGGGGGGTCCCTACGAGCAGTACTTC.

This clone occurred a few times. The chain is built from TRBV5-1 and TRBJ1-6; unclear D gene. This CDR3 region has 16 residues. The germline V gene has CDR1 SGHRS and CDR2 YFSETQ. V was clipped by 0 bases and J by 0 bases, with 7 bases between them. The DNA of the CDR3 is TGCGCCAGCAGCTTGGAGGGTAGCTCCTATAATTCACCCCTCCACTTT. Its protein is CASSLEGSSYNSPLHF.

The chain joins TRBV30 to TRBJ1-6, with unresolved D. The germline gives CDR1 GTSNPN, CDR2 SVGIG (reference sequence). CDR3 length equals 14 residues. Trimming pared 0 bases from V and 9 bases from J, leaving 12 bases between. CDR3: CAWSVLAWGSPLHF. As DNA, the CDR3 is TGTGCCTGGAGTGTACTGGCCTGGGGTTCACCCCTCCACTTT.

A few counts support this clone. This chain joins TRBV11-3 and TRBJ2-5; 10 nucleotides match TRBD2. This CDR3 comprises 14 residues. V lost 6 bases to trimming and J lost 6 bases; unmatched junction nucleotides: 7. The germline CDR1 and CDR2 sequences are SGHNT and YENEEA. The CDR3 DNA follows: TGTGCCAGCAGTCTTACTAGCGGGGCAAAGACCCAGTACTTC. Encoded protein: CASSLTSGAKTQYF.

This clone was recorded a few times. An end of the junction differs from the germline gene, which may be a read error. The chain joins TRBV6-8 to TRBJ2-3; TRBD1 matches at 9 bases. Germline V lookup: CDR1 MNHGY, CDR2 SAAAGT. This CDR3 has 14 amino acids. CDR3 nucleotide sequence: TGTGCCATCAGTCGGGACAGGGAGGCAGATACGCAGTATTTT. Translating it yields CAISRDREADTQYF.

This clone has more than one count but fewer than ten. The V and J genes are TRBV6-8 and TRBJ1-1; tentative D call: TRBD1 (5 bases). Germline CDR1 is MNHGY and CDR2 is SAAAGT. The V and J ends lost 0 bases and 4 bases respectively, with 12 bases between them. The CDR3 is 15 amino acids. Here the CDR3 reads CASSYSFEGITEAFF. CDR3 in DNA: TGTGCCAGCAGTTACTCGTTCGAGGGGATCACTGAAGCTTTCTTT.

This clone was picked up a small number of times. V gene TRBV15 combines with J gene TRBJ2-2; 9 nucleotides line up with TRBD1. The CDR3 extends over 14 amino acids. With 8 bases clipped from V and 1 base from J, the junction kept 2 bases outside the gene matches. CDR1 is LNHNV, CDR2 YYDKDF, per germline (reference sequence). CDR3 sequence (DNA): TGTGCCACCCAGACAGGGGGGAACACCGGGGAGCTGTTTTTT. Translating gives CATQTGGNTGELFF.

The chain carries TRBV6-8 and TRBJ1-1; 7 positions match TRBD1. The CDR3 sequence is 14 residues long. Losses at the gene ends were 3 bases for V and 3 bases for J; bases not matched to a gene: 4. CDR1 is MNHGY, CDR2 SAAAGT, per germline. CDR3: CASSYFQGDTEAFF. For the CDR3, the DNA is TGTGCCAGCAGTTATTTTCAGGGGGACACTGAAGCTTTCTTT.

CDR3 region: CATSRDVGDYGYTF. The CDR3 DNA reads TGTGCCACCAGCAGAGATGTGGGGGACTATGGCTACACCTTC. V is TRBV15 and J is TRBJ1-2, with a tentative D call TRBD1 (5 bases). The CDR3 totals 14 residues. Trimming removed 0 bases from V and 3 bases from J, with 8 bases in between. Looked up from germline, CDR1 is LNHNV and CDR2 is YYDKDF (reference sequence).

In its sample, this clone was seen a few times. The CDR3 DNA reads TGTGCCAGCAGAGTTTATTCGGACAGCGCCTACAATGAGCAGTTCTTC. Protein product: CASRVYSDSAYNEQFF. The chain combines TRBV28 with TRBJ2-1; the D gene is possibly TRBD1 (6 bases). Trimming cost V 6 bases and J 2 bases, with 17 bases left between them. The germline V gene has CDR1 MDHEN and CDR2 SYDVKM. The CDR3 extends over 16 amino acids.

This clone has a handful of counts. CDR3 amino acids: CASSLNRETNEKLFF. CDR3 DNA sequence: TGTGCCAGCAGCTTGAACAGAGAAACTAATGAAAAACTGTTTTTT. This sequence joins TRBV11-3 and TRBJ1-4; unclear D gene. V was shortened by 3 bases and J by 1 base, with 9 bases between the two germline ends. The germline CDR1 and CDR2 sequences are SGHNT and YENEEA. This CDR3 comprises 15 residues.

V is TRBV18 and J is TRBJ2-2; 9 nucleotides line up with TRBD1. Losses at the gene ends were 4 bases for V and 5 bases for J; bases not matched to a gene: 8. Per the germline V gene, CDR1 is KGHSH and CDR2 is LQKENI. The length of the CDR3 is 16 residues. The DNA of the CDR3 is TGTGCCAGCTCACGAACCGGGACAGGGCGAACCGGGGAGCTGTTTTTT. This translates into CASSRTGTGRTGELFF.

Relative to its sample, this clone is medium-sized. Written as DNA, the CDR3 is TGTGCCAGCAGCCGTGACAGAAACAATCAGCCCCAGCATTTT. Residues: CASSRDRNNQPQHF. The chain carries TRBV11-3 and TRBJ1-5, with D maybe TRBD1 (5 bases). Germline V lookup: CDR1 SGHNT, CDR2 YENEEA. The V and J ends lost 5 bases and 3 bases respectively, with 11 bases between them. There are 14 residues in the CDR3.

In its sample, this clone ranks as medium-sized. Written as DNA, the CDR3 is TGTGCCAGCAGCTTAATGCCCCTCGTGGGGGATACGCAGTATTTT. Encoded protein: CASSLMPLVGDTQYF. The rearrangement links TRBV7-4 to TRBJ2-3; D not resolved. Trimming left V 2 bases short and J 6 bases short, with 15 bases between. CDR1 and CDR2 from the germline V gene are SGHVT and SQSDAQ. The CDR3 spans 15 residues.

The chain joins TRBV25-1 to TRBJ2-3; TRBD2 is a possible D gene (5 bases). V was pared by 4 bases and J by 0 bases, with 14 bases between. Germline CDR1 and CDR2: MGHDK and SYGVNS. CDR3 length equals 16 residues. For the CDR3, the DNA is TGTGCCAGCAGTGCCCTACTCCGGGAAAGCACAGATACGCAGTATTTT. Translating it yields CASSALLRESTDTQYF. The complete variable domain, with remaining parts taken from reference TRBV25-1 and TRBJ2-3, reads EADIYQTPRYLVIGTGKKITLECSQTMGHDKMYWYQQDPGMELHLIHYSYGVNSTEKGDLSSESTVSRIRTEHFPLTLESARPSHTSQYLCASSALLRESTDTQYFGPGTRLTVL.

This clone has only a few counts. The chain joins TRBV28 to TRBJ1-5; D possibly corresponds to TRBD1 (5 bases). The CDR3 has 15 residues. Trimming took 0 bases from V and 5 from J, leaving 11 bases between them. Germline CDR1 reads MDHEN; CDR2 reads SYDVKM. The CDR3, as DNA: TGTGCCAGCAGTTTATGGGGGGGTGGTCATCAGCCCCAGCATTTT. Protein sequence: CASSLWGGGHQPQHF.

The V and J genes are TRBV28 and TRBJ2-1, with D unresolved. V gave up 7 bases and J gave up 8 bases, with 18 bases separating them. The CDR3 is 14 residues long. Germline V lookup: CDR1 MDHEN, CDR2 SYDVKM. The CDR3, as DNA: TGTGCCAGCACCCGCTCGACCGCAGCCGATGAGCAGTTCTTC. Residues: CASTRSTAADEQFF.

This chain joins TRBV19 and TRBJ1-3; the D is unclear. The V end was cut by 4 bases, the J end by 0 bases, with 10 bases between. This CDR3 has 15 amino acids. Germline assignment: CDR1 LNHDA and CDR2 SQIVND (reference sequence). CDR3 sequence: CASSTLRSSGNTIYF. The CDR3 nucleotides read TGTGCCAGTAGTACCCTGAGGAGCTCTGGAAACACCATATATTTT.

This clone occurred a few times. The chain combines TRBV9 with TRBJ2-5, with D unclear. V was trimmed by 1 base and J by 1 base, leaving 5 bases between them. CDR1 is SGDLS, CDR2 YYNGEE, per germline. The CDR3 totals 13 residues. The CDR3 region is CASSVSSQETQYF. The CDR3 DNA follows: TGTGCCAGCAGCGTAAGCAGCCAAGAGACCCAGTACTTC.

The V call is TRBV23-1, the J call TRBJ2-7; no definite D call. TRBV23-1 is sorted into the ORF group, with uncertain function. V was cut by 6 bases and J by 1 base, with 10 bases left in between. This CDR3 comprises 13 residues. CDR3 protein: CASSLDGSYEQYF. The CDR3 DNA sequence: TGCGCCAGCAGCTTGGACGGATCCTACGAGCAGTACTTC.

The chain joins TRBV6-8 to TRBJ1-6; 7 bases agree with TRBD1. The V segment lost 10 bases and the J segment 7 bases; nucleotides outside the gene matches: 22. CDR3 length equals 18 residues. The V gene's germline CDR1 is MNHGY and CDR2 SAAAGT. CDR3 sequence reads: CAIPSAESLTGRNSPLHF. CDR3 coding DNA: TGTGCCATCCCCTCCGCCGAGTCGCTGACAGGGCGGAATTCACCCCTCCACTTT.

The CDR3 region is CASSLGLADNEQFF. CDR3 in DNA: TGCGCCAGCAGCCTGGGACTAGCAGACAATGAGCAGTTCTTC. The chain joins TRBV5-1 to TRBJ2-1; 9 bases align to TRBD2. Germline CDR1 is SGHRS and CDR2 is YFSETQ. J was trimmed by 5 bases and V by 4 bases; bases with no gene match: 4. CDR3 length: 14 amino acids.

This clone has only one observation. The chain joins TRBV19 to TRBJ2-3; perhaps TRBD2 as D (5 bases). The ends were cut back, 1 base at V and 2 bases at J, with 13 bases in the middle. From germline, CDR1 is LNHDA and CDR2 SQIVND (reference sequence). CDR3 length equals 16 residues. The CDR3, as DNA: TGTGCCAGTAGTATAGGTGGCGGGCGATTCACAGATACGCAGTATTTT. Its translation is CASSIGGGRFTDTQYF.

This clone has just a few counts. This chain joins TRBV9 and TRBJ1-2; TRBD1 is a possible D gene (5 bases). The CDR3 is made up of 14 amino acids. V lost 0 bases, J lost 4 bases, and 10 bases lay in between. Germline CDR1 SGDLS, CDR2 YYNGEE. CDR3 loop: CASSVGLGAYGYTF. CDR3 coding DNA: TGTGCCAGCAGCGTAGGTCTAGGGGCCTATGGCTACACCTTC.